Shown below are 28 T cell receptor beta chains from a single sample sequenced in a study of response to subunit inactivated influenza vaccine. Each CDR3 protein is one row after TCRdb ran MiXCR on the RT-PCR reads. The sample contains approximately 700,000 distinct CDR3 sequences, 15% to 18% of which appear only once. The specimen comprised PBMCs from blood, sampled 12 days after vaccination. The receptors here all came from a man aged 50 to 59 who received an inactivated influenza vaccine.

This clonotype has more than one count but fewer than ten. The J gene is TRBJ1-2, the V gene TRBV5-1; 7 nucleotides align to TRBD1. After removal of 0 bases from V and 0 bases from J, the junction contained 5 bases not matched to a gene. CDR1 is SGHRS, CDR2 YFSETQ, per germline. CDR3 length: 16 amino acids. CDR3 bases: TGCGCCAGCAGCTTGGAAGGGACAGCGGCTAACTATGGCTACACCTTC. Residues: CASSLEGTAANYGYTF.

V is TRBV20-1 and J is TRBJ2-7; unclear D gene. The V end lost 1 base, the J end lost 7 bases, and 14 bases lay between the germline ends. This CDR3 has 13 residues. The germline V gene encodes CDR1 DFQATT and CDR2 SNEGSKA (reference sequence). For the CDR3, the DNA is TGCAGTGCTAGAGTTCGGAGCGTCTGGGAGCAGTACTTC. Translated: CSARVRSVWEQYF.

Concerning this clonotype itself: One end of the junction varies from germline; a read error may be responsible. The chain employs TRBV6-5 and TRBJ2-5, with 7 bases that match TRBD1. CDR3 length: 16 residues. The V gene's germline CDR1 is MNHEY and CDR2 SVGAGI. CDR3 coding DNA: TGTGCCATCAGTTACTCACCGACAGGGAACCAAGAGACCCAGTACTTC. Its translation: CAISYSPTGNQETQYF.

This clonotype was counted between two and nine times. This rearrangement joins TRBV20-1 to TRBJ2-5; 13 bases fit TRBD2. This CDR3 spans 16 amino acids. Trimming cost V 6 bases and J 4 bases; bases outside gene matches: 11. Per the germline V gene, CDR1 is DFQATT and CDR2 is SNEGSKA (reference sequence). CDR3 loop: CSAPAELAGGIETQYF. The CDR3 DNA follows: TGCAGTGCCCCAGCCGAACTAGCGGGGGGGATAGAGACCCAGTACTTC.

The chain has TRBV5-6 and TRBJ1-2; D unresolved. The CDR3 extends over 17 amino acids. The V end was cut by 2 bases, the J end by 8 bases, with 25 bases between. Germline loops: CDR1 SGHDT, CDR2 YYEEEE. The CDR3 spells CASSLPGIPTHGEGYTF. CDR3 nucleotide sequence: TGTGCCAGCAGCTTACCCGGGATCCCTACGCACGGTGAGGGCTACACCTTC.

V is TRBV24-1 and J is TRBJ1-3; D is uncertain. This CDR3 has 12 amino acids. Trimming left V 9 bases short and J 0 bases short, with 5 bases between. The V gene's germline CDR1 is KGHDR and CDR2 SFDVKD. The CDR3 is CATRDSGNTIYF. Written as DNA, the CDR3 is TGTGCCACCCGGGACTCTGGAAACACCATATATTTT.

This clonotype was counted a few times. The chain combines TRBV4-2 with TRBJ2-1; the D gene is possibly TRBD2 (6 bases). V lost 1 base, J lost 6 bases, and 13 bases lay in between. Germline V CDR1 and CDR2: LGHNA, YNFKEQ. CDR3 length: 15 residues. The CDR3 spells CASSQVGQGGNEQFF. In DNA, the CDR3 is TGTGCCAGCAGCCAAGTTGGTCAGGGAGGCAATGAGCAGTTCTTC.

The chain employs TRBV10-3 and TRBJ1-1, with TRBD1 identical over 8 bases. The CDR3 runs 14 residues. V lost 0 bases and J lost 10; bases outside the gene matches: 7. Germline lookup yields CDR1 ENHRY and CDR2 SYGVKD. For the CDR3, the DNA is TGTGCCATCAGTGAGTCCCAGGGGGCGAGTCCAGCTTTCTTT. Translating gives CAISESQGASPAFF.

This rearrangement joins TRBV2 to TRBJ1-1; D may be TRBD1 (5 bases). Trimming stripped 8 bases from V and 6 bases from J, with 16 bases between. Looked up from germline, CDR1 is SNHLY and CDR2 is FYNNEI. The CDR3 has 13 residues. CDR3 sequence (DNA): TGTGCCAGCTCGCCACCGAGGGGCCCTGAAGCTTTCTTT. Translated: CASSPPRGPEAFF. The entire variable domain, with the rest obtained from reference TRBV2 and TRBJ1-1, is as follows: EPEVTQTPSHQVTQMGQEVILRCVPISNHLYFYWYRQILGQKVEFLVSFYNNEISEKSEIFDDQFSVERPDGSNFTLKIRSTKLEDSAMYFCASSPPRGPEAFFGQGTRLTVV.

This clonotype was seen more than once but under ten times. The genes are TRBV10-3 and TRBJ1-1; TRBD1 matches at 9 bases. With 2 bases clipped from V and 2 bases from J, the junction kept 9 bases outside the gene matches. Germline CDR1 and CDR2: ENHRY and SYGVKD. CDR3 size: 17 residues. This CDR3 is CAISEARTGAGNTEAFF. The CDR3 DNA follows: TGTGCCATCAGTGAGGCGCGGACAGGGGCAGGCAACACTGAAGCTTTCTTT.

The chain recombines TRBV15 with TRBJ2-1; tentatively, D is TRBD2 (5 bases). Per germline, CDR1 LNHNV and CDR2 YYDKDF (reference sequence). Trimming removed 3 bases at V and 5 bases at J, with 14 bases between. This CDR3 has 15 amino acids. CDR3 bases: TGTGCCACCAGCAGGGACCGGGGTACCCACAATGAGCAGTTCTTC. It yields the protein CATSRDRGTHNEQFF.

This chain links TRBV21-1 with TRBJ2-4; whether TRBD1, the table's D call, matches the DNA was not checked. TRBV21-1 is a listed pseudogene. The CDR3 is made up of 15 amino acids. This chain's CDR3 is CATPSPSRNGNIQYF. The DNA of the CDR3 is TGTGCCACCCCTAGCCCTTCCCGAAATGGAAACATTCAGTACTTC.

This clonotype was seen more than once but under ten times. The chain employs TRBV29-1 and TRBJ1-1; D might be TRBD1 (5 bases). The ends were cut back, 5 bases at V and 0 bases at J, with 13 bases in the middle. The CDR3 is 14 residues long. In germline, CDR1 is SQVTM, CDR2 ANQGSEA. The CDR3 here is CSVLEVGLNTEAFF. The CDR3 DNA reads TGCAGCGTTCTGGAGGTGGGGCTGAACACTGAAGCTTTCTTT.

The sample holds many counts of this clonotype. The chain combines TRBV20-1 with TRBJ2-3, with D perhaps matching TRBD2 (5 bases). CDR1 and CDR2 from the germline V gene are DFQATT and SNEGSKA (reference sequence). The CDR3 extends over 12 amino acids. Trimming shortened V by 6 bases and J by 3 bases, and 10 bases separated the two germline ends. In DNA, the CDR3 is TGCAGTGCCCGGCCGGGGACAGATACGCAGTATTTT. It encodes CSARPGTDTQYF.

In this sample, this clonotype turned up a few times. The genes are TRBV29-1 and TRBJ2-7; D is unclear. The length of the CDR3 is 13 residues. In germline, CDR1 is SQVTM, CDR2 ANQGSEA. V was pared by 1 base and J by 3 bases, with 10 bases between. In DNA form, the CDR3 reads TGCAGCGTTGAAGTCGGCGGCGGCTACGAGCAGTACTTC. It yields the protein CSVEVGGGYEQYF.

This clonotype was seen only a few times. This chain uses TRBV3-1 with TRBJ2-1; 7 bases line up with TRBD2. Germline values: CDR1 LGHDT, CDR2 YNNKEL (reference sequence). V trimming: 1 base; J trimming: 8 bases; junction bases outside the gene matches: 2. The CDR3 loop spans 13 amino acids. CDR3 loop: CASSQGLAYEQFF. In DNA form, the CDR3 reads TGTGCCAGCAGCCAAGGACTAGCTTATGAGCAGTTCTTC.

The chain employs TRBV2 and TRBJ2-1; 8 bases line up with TRBD2. The V and J ends lost 1 base and 5 bases, in that order; junction bases with no gene match: 4. The germline V gene encodes CDR1 SNHLY and CDR2 FYNNEI. This CDR3 has 15 amino acids. CDR3 DNA sequence: TGTGCCAGCAGTGAAGAGACTAGCGTCGACAATGAGCAGTTCTTC. Its protein product is CASSEETSVDNEQFF. Drawing the rest from reference TRBV2 and TRBJ2-1, the complete variable domain is EPEVTQTPSHQVTQMGQEVILRCVPISNHLYFYWYRQILGQKVEFLVSFYNNEISEKSEIFDDQFSVERPDGSNFTLKIRSTKLEDSAMYFCASSEETSVDNEQFFGPGTRLTVL.

Ten or more counts support this clonotype. The rearrangement uses TRBV4-1 and TRBJ1-2; a possible D gene is TRBD1 (5 bases). Between the trimmed V and J ends, which lost 1 base and 4 bases, there was a span of 19 bases. Germline lookup yields CDR1 MGHRA and CDR2 YSYEKL. CDR3 length equals 17 residues. The CDR3 DNA reads as TGCGCCAGCAGCCAAGGGGAGTGGCGGGGCGCTGGCTATGGCTACACCTTC. Its protein product is CASSQGEWRGAGYGYTF.

This clonotype was observed a few times. The chain is built from TRBV5-1 and TRBJ1-1, with 7 positions matching TRBD1. The trim removed 6 bases at V and 0 bases at J, leaving 5 bases unmatched. Germline CDR1 and CDR2: SGHRS and YFSETQ. The CDR3 has 14 residues. This CDR3 is CASTRDRLNTEAFF. In DNA, the CDR3 is TGCGCCAGCACTCGGGACAGATTGAACACTGAAGCTTTCTTT.

For this clonotype: One end of the junction is discordant with germline, which a read error may explain. The rearrangement uses TRBV7-9 and TRBJ2-7; tentatively, D is TRBD1 or TRBD2 (5 bases each). Germline V CDR1 and CDR2: SEHNR, FQNEAQ (reference sequence). The CDR3 length is 15 residues. This CDR3 reads CASSLGLGETSGQNF. CDR3 coding DNA: TGTGCCAGCAGCTTAGGTCTAGGGGAAACCTCGGGGCAGAACTTC.

This clonotype has more than one count but fewer than ten. The genes are TRBV29-1 and TRBJ1-1; D uncertain. In germline, CDR1 is SQVTM, CDR2 ANQGSEA. This CDR3 contains 13 residues. Trimming took 4 bases from V and 0 from J, leaving 9 bases between them. For the CDR3, the DNA is TGCAGCGTTGGCTTAGGCATGAACACTGAAGCTTTCTTT. It codes for CSVGLGMNTEAFF.

This clonotype came up a few times. V and J are TRBV9 and TRBJ2-2, with 10 bases that match TRBD1. With V trimmed by 5 bases and J by 7 bases, 5 bases remained unmatched. The CDR3 covers 14 residues. Germline values: CDR1 SGDLS, CDR2 YYNGEE. CDR3 sequence reads: CASRPGQGIGELFF. The CDR3 coding sequence is TGTGCCAGCAGACCGGGACAGGGGATCGGGGAGCTGTTTTTT. The full variable domain, in which reference TRBV9 and TRBJ2-2 provide the parts outside the CDR3, is DSGVTQTPKHLITATGQRVTLRCSPRSGDLSVYWYQQSLDQGLQFLIQYYNGEERAKGNILERFSAQQFPDLHSELNLSSLELGDSALYFCASRPGQGIGELFFGEGSRLTVL.

The V call is TRBV28, the J call TRBJ1-5; a possible D gene is TRBD1 (5 bases). The CDR3 is 15 amino acids. Germline assignment: CDR1 MDHEN and CDR2 SYDVKM. Deletions cut 2 bases from V and 7 bases from J, with 15 bases between. The CDR3, as DNA: TGTGCCAGCAGTTTAAGGCAGGGTGGGCGACAGCCCCAGCATTTT. Translation: CASSLRQGGRQPQHF.

The V and J genes are TRBV6-5 and TRBJ2-2; D is uncertain. This CDR3 spans 18 amino acids. Germline V gene lookup returns CDR1 MNHEY and CDR2 SVGAGI. With 0 bases removed from V and 4 bases from J, the gap between germline ends came to 18 bases. CDR3 DNA sequence: TGTGCCAGCAGTTACTCGGAACACCCCGCAAGTAGCACCGGGGAGCTGTTTTTT. As protein: CASSYSEHPASSTGELFF.

The chain combines TRBV19 with TRBJ2-1; 8 nucleotides match TRBD2. J gave up 0 bases and V 6 bases, and 19 bases lay outside the gene matches. The CDR3 consists of 20 residues. Looked up from germline, CDR1 is LNHDA and CDR2 is SQIVND (reference sequence). CDR3 residues: CASSPDPVGVAGTSYNEQFF. In DNA, the CDR3 is TGTGCCAGTAGCCCTGACCCCGTGGGAGTAGCGGGGACCTCCTACAATGAGCAGTTCTTC.

The V and J genes are TRBV5-1 and TRBJ2-7; no definite D call. Trimming took 2 bases from V and 2 from J, leaving 11 bases between them. The CDR3 length is 14 residues. The germline gives CDR1 SGHRS, CDR2 YFSETQ. For the CDR3, the DNA is TGCGCCAGCAGCTTTAACTTCGGAACCTACGAGCAGTACTTC. Residues: CASSFNFGTYEQYF. The full variable domain, in which reference TRBV5-1 and TRBJ2-7 provide the parts outside the CDR3, is KAGVTQTPRYLIKTRGQQVTLSCSPISGHRSVSWYQQTPGQGLQFLFEYFSETQRNKGNFPGRFSGRQFSNSRSEMNVSTLELGDSALYLCASSFNFGTYEQYFGPGTRLTVT.

This clonotype occurred many times. This chain connects TRBV7-2 to TRBJ2-7, with 8 nucleotides matching TRBD1. The CDR3 covers 16 residues. Germline V gives CDR1 SGHTA, CDR2 FQGNSA. Trimming at V came to 0 bases and at J to 3 bases, leaving 7 bases not matched to a gene. DNA of the CDR3: TGTGCCAGCAGCTTAGCGGGGACAGGTCCATTCTACGAGCAGTACTTC. Translated, it gives CASSLAGTGPFYEQYF.

This clonotype has more than one count but fewer than ten. The V call is TRBV11-2, the J call TRBJ2-1, with 11 bases fitting TRBD2. Unmatched junction bases numbered 4, after V lost 6 bases and J lost 3 bases. The CDR3 is 15 amino acids. Germline assignment: CDR1 SGHAT and CDR2 FQNNGV. CDR3 in amino acids: CASRLTSGNYNEQFF. DNA for the CDR3: TGTGCCAGCAGGCTGACTAGCGGGAACTACAATGAGCAGTTCTTC.